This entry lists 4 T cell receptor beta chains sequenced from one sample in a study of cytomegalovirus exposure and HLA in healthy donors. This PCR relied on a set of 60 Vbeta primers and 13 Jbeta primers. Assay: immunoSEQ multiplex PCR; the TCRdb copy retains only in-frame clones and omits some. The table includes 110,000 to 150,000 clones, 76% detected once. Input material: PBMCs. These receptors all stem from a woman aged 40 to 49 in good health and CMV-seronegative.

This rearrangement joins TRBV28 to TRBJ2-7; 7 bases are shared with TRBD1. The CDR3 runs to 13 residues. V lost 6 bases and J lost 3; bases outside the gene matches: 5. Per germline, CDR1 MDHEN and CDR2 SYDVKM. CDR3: CASRTGQVYEQYF. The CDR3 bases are TGTGCCAGCAGGACCGGACAGGTCTACGAGCAGTACTTC.

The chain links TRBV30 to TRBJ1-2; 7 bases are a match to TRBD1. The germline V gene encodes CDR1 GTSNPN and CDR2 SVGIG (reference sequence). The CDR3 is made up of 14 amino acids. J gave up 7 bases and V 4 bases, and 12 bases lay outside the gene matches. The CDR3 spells CAWNRDRPYGGYTF. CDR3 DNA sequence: TGTGCCTGGAACCGGGACAGACCTTACGGTGGCTACACCTTC.

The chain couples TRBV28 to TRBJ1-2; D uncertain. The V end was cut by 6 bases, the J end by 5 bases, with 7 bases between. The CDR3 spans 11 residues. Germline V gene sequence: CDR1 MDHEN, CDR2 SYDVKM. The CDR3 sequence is CASRAQYGYTF. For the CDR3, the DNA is TGTGCCAGCAGGGCCCAGTATGGCTACACCTTC.

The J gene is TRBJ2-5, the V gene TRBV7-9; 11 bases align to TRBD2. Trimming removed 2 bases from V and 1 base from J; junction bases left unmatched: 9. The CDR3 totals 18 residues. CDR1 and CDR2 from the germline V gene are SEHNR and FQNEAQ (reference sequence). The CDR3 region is CASSLLFRTSGRQETQYF. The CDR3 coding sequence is TGTGCCAGCAGCTTACTGTTCCGGACTAGCGGGCGCCAAGAGACCCAGTACTTC.